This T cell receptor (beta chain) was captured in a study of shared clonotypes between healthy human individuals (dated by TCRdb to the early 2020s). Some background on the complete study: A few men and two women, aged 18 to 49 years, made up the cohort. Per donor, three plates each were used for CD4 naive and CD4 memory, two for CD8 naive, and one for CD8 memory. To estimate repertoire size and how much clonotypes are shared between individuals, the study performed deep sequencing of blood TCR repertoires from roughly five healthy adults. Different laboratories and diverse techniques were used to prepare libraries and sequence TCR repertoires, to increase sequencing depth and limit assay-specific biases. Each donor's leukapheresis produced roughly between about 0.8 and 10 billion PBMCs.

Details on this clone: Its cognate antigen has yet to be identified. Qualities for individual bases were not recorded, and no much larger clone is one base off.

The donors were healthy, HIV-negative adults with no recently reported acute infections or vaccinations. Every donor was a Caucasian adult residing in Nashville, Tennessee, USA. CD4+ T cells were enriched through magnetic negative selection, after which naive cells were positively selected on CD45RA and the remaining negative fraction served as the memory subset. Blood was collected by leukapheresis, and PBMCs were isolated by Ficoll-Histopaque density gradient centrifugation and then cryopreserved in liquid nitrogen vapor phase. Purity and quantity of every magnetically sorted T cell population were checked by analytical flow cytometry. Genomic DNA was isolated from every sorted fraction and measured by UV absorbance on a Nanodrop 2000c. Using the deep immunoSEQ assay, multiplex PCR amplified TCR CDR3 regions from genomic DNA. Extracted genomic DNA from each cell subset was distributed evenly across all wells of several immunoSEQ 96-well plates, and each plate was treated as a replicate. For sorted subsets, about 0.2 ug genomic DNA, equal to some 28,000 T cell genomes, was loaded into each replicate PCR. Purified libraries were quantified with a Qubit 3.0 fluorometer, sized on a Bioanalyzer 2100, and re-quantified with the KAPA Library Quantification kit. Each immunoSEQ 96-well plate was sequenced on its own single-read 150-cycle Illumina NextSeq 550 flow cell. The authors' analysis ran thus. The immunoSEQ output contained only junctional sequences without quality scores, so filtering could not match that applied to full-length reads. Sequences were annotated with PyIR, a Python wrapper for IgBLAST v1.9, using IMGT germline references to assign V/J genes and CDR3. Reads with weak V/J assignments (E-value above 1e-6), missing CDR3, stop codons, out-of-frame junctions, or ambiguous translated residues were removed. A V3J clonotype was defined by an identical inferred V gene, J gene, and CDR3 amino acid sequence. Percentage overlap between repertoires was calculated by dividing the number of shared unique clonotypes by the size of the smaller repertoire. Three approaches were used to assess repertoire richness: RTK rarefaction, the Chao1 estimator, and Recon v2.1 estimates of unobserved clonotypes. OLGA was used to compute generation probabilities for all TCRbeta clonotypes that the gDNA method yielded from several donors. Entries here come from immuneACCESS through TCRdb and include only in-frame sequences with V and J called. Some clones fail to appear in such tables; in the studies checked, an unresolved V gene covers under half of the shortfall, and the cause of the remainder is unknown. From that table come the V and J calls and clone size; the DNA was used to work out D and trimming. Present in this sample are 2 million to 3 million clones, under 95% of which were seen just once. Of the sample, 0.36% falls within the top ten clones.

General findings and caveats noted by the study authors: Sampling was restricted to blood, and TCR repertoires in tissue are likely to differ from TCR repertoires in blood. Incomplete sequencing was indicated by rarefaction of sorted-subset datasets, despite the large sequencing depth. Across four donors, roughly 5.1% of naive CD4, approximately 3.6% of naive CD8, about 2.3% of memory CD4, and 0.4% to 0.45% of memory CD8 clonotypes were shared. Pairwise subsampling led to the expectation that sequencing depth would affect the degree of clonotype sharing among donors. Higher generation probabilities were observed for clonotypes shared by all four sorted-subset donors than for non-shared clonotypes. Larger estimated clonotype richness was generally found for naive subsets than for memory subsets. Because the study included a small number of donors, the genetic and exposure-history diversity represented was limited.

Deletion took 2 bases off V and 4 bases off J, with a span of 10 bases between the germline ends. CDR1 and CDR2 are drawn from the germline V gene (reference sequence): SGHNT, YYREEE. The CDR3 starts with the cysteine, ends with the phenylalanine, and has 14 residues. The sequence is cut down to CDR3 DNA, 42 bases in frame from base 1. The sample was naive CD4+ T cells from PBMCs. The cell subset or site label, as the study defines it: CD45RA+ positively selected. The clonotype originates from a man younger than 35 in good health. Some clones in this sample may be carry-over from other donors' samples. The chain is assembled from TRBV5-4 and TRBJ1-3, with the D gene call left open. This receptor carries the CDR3 CASSLGPRGNTIYF. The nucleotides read TGTGCCAGCAGCTTAGGCCCTCGGGGAAACACCATATATTTT. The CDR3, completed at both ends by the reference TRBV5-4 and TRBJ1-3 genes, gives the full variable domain ETGVTQSPTHLIKTRGQQVTLRCSSQSGHNTVSWYQQALGQGPQFIFQYYREEENGRGNFPPRFSGLQFPNYSSELNVNALELDDSALYLCASSLGPRGNTIYFGEGSWLTVV.